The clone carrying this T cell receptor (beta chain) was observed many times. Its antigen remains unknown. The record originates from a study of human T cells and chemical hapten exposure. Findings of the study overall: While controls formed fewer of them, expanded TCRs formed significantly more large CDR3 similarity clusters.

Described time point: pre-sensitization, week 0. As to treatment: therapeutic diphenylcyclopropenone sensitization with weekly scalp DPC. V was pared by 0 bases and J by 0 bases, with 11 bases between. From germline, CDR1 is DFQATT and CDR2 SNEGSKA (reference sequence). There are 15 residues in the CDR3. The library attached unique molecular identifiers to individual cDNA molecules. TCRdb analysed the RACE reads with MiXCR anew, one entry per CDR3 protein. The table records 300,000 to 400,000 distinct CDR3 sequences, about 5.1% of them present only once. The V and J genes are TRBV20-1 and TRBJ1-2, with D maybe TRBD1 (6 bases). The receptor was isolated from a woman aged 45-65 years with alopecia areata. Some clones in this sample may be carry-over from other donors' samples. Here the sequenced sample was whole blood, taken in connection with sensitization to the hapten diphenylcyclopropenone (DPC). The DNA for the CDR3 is TGCAGTGCTAGAGATGGGGGCCCAGCTAACTATGGCTACACCTTC. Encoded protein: CSARDGGPANYGYTF.